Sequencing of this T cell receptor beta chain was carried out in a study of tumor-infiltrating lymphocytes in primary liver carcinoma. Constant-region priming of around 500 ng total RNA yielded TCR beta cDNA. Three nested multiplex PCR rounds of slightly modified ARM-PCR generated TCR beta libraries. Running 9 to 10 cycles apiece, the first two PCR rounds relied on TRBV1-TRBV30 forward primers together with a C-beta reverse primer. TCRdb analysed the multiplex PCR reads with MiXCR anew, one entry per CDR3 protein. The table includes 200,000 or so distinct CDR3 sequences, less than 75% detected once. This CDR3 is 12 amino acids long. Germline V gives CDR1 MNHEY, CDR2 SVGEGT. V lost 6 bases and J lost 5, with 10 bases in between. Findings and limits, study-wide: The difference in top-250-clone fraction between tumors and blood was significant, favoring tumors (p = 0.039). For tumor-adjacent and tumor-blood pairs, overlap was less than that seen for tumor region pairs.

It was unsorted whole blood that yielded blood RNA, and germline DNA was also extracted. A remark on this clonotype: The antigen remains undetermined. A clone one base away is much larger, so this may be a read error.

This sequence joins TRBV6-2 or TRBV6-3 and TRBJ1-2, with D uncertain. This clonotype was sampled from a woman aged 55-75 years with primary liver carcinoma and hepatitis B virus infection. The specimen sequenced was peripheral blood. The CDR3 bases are TGTGCCAGCAGCCCCGAGGTATATGGCTACACCTTC. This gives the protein CASSPEVYGYTF.